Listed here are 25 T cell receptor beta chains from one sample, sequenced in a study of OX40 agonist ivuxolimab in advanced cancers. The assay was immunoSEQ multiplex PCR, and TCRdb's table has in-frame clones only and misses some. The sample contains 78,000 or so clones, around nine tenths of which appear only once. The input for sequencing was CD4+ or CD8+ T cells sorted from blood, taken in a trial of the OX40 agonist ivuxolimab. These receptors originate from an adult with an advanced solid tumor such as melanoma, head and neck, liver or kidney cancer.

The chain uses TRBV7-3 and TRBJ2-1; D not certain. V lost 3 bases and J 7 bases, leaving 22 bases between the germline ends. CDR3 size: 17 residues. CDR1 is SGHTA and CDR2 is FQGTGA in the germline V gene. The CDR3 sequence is CASSLGTRLLGGNEQFF. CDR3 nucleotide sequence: TGTGCCAGCAGCTTGGGTACACGACTTCTAGGTGGGAATGAGCAGTTCTTC.

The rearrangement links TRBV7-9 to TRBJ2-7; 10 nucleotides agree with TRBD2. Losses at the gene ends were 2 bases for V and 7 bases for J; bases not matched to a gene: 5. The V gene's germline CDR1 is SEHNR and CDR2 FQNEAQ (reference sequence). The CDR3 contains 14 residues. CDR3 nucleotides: TGTGCCAGCAGCTTAACTAGCGGGATGTGGGAGCAGTACTTC. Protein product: CASSLTSGMWEQYF. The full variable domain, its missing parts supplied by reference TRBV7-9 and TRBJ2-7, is DTGVSQNPRHKITKRGQNVTFRCDPISEHNRLYWYRQTLGQGPEFLTYFQNEAQLEKSRLLSDRFSAERPKGSFSTLEIQRTEQGDSAMYLCASSLTSGMWEQYFGPGTRLTVT.

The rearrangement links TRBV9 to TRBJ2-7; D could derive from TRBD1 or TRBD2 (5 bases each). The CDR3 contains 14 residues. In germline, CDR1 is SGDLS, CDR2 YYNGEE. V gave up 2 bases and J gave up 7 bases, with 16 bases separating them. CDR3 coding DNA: TGTGCCAGCAGCGTTCAGGGTACCGGACTTGAGCAGTACTTC. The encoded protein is CASSVQGTGLEQYF.

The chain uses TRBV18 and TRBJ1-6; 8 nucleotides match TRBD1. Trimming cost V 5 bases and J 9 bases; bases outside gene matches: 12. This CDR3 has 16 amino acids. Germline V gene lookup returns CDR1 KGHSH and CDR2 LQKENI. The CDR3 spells CASSTSATGVGSPLHF. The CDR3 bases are TGTGCCAGCTCAACTTCAGCGACAGGGGTGGGTTCACCCCTCCACTTT.

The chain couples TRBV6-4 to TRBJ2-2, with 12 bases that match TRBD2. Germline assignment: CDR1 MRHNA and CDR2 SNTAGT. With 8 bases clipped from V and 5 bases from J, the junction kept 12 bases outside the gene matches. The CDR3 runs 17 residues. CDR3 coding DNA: TGTGCCAGCTCGACGCTAGCGGGAGGGCCCGGAACCGGGGAGCTGTTTTTT. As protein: CASSTLAGGPGTGELFF.

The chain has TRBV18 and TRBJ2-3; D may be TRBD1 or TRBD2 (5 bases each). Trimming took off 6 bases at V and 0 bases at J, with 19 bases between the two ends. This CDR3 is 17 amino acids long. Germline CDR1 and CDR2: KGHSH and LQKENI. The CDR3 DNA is TGTGCCAGCTCGCCTAGCCGTCAGGGAGTGAGCACAGATACGCAGTATTTT. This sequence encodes CASSPSRQGVSTDTQYF. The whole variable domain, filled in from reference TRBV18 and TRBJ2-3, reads NAGVMQNPRHLVRRRGQEARLRCSPMKGHSHVYWYRQLPEEGLKFMVYLQKENIIDESGMPKERFSAEFPKEGPSILRIQQVVRGDSAAYFCASSPSRQGVSTDTQYFGPGTRLTVL.

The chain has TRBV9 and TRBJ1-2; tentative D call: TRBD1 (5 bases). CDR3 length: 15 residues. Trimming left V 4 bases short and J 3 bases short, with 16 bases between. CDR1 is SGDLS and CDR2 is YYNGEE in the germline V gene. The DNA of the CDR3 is TGTGCCAGCAGCCCCGGGATTCAAGGGGACTATGGCTACACCTTC. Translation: CASSPGIQGDYGYTF.

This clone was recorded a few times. In nucleotides, the CDR3 is TGCGCCAGCAGCACTTCCGGGACAGGGTTAGGGAATGAGCAGTTCTTC. Translation: CASSTSGTGLGNEQFF. This chain links TRBV5-1 with TRBJ2-1; TRBD1 matches at 9 bases. CDR1 and CDR2 from the germline V gene are SGHRS and YFSETQ. The trim removed 4 bases at V and 7 bases at J, leaving 12 bases unmatched. CDR3 length equals 16 residues.

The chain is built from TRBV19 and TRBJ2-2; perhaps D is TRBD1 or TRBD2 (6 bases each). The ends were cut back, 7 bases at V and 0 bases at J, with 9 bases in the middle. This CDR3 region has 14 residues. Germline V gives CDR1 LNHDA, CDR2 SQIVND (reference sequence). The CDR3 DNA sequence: TGTGCCAGTATCCGGGGGCCGAACACCGGGGAGCTGTTTTTT. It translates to CASIRGPNTGELFF.

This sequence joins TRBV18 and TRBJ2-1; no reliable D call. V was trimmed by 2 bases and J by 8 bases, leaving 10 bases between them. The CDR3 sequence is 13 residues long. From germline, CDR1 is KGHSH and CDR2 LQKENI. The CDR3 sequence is CASSPNGIHEQFF. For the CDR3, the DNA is TGTGCCAGCTCACCAAACGGTATCCATGAGCAGTTCTTC.

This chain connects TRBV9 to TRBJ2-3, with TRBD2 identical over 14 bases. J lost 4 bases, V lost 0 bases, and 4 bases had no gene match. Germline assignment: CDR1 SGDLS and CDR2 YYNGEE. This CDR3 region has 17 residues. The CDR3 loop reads CASSVETSGGAADTQYF. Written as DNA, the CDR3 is TGTGCCAGCAGCGTAGAGACTAGCGGGGGGGCCGCAGATACGCAGTATTTT.

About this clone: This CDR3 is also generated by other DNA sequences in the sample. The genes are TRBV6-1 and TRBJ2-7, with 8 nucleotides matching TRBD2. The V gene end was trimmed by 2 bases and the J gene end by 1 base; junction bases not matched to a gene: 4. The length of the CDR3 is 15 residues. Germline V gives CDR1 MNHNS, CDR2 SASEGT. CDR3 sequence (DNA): TGTGCCAGCAGTGAACCGGGAGGGCTATCCTACGAGCAGTACTTC. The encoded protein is CASSEPGGLSYEQYF.

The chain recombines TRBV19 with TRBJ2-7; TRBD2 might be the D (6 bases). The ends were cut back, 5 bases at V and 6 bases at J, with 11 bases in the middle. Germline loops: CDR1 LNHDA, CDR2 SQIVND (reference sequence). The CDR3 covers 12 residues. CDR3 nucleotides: TGTGCCAGTAGTGGGACTCGGGGCGAGCAGTACTTC. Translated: CASSGTRGEQYF.

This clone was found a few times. This chain's CDR3 is CAIGQGGTEAFF. CDR3 DNA sequence: TGTGCCATCGGACAGGGAGGAACTGAAGCTTTCTTT. The chain employs TRBV6-5 and TRBJ1-1, with 8 bases fitting TRBD1. Looked up from germline, CDR1 is MNHEY and CDR2 is SVGAGI. V was pared by 10 bases and J by 5 bases, with 6 bases of the junction left unmatched. This CDR3 is built from 12 residues.

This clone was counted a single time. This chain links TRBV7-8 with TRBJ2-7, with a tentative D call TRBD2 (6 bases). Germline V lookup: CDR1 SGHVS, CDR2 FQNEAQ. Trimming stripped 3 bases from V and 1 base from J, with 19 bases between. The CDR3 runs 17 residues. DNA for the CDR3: TGTGCCAGCAGCTTTTCTGAATTAGGGGCGGGGTCCTACGAGCAGTACTTC. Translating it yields CASSFSELGAGSYEQYF.

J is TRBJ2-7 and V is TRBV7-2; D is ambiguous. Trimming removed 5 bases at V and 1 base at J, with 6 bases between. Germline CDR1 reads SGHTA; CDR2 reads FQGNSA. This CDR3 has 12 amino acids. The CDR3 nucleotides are TGTGCCAGCAGCCAAACGTCCTACGAGCAGTACTTC. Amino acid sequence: CASSQTSYEQYF.

The DNA of the CDR3 is TGCGCCAGCAGTTGGCTAGCGGGAAACACCGGGGAGCTGTTTTTT. Translated: CASSWLAGNTGELFF. This chain joins TRBV5-1 and TRBJ2-2; 9 nucleotides align to TRBD2. Germline V gene data show CDR1 as SGHRS and CDR2 as YFSETQ. After removal of 5 bases from V and 2 bases from J, the junction contained 4 bases not matched to a gene. The CDR3 spans 15 residues.

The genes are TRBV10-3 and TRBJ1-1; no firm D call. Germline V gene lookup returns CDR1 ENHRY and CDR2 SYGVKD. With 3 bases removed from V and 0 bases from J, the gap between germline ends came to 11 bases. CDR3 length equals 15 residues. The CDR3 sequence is CAISDLDTMNTEAFF. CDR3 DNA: TGTGCCATCAGTGACTTAGACACCATGAACACTGAAGCTTTCTTT.

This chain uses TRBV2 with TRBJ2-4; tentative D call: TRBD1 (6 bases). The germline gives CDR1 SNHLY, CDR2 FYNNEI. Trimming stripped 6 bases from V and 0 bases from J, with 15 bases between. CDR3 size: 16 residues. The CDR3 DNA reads TGTGCCAGCAGGCCACAGGGAATCCTAGCCAAAAACATTCAGTACTTC. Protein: CASRPQGILAKNIQYF. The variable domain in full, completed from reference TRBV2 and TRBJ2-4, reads EPEVTQTPSHQVTQMGQEVILRCVPISNHLYFYWYRQILGQKVEFLVSFYNNEISEKSEIFDDQFSVERPDGSNFTLKIRSTKLEDSAMYFCASRPQGILAKNIQYFGAGTRLSVL.

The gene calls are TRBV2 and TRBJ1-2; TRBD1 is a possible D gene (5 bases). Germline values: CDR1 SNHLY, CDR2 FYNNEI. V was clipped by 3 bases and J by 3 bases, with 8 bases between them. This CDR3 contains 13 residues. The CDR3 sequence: CASSEGLYYGYTF. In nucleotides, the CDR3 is TGTGCCAGCAGTGAGGGACTTTACTATGGCTACACCTTC.

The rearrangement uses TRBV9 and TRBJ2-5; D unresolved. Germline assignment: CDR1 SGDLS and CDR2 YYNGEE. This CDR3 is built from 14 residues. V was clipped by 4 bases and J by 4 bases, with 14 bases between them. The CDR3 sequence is CASSTGRAGETQYF. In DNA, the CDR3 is TGTGCCAGCAGCACCGGTCGGGCCGGAGAGACCCAGTACTTC.

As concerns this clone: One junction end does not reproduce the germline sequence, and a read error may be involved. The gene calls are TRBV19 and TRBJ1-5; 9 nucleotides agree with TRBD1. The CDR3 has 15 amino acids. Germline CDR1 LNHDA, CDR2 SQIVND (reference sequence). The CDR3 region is CASSIIGTGNRPQHF. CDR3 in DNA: TGTGCCAGTAGTATCATCGGGACAGGGAATCGGCCCCAGCATTTT.

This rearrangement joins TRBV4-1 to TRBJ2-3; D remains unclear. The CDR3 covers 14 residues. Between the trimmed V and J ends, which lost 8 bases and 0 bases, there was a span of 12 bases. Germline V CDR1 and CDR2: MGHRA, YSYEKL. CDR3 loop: CASQTDTSTDTQYF. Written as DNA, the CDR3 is TGCGCCAGCCAAACGGATACTAGCACAGATACGCAGTATTTT.

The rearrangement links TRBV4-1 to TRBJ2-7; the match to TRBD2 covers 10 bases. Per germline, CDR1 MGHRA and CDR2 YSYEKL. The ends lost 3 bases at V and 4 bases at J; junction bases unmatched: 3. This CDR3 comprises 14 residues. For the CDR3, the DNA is TGCGCCAGCAGCCAGGGGACTAGCGTTTACGAGCAGTACTTC. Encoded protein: CASSQGTSVYEQYF.

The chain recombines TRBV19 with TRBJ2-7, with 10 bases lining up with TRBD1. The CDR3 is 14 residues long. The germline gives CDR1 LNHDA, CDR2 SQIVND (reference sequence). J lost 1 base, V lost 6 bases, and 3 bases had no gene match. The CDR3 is CASRGQGVSYEQYF. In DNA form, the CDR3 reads TGTGCCAGTAGAGGACAGGGGGTATCCTACGAGCAGTACTTC.